One and the same sample provided the 27 T cell receptor beta chains below, sequenced in a study of blood T cell repertoires in COVID-19. Sequenced by immunoSEQ multiplex PCR; TCRdb stores in-frame clones only, minus some. The table has roughly 40,000 clones, nearly 80% seen once. The sample taken for sequencing was peripheral blood. The receptor set was obtained from a man aged 65 to 79 with acute or convalescent COVID-19.

This clone was observed once. The chain is built from TRBV3-1 (or the pseudogene TRBV3-2) and TRBJ1-1; D is possibly TRBD1 (5 bases). The CDR3 loop spans 14 amino acids. Deletions cut 1 base from V and 1 base from J, with 7 bases between. Germline loops: CDR1 LGHDT, CDR2 YNNKEL (reference sequence). CDR3 in DNA: TGTGCCAGCAGCCAAGTCGGGGGGAACACTGAAGCTTTCTTT. It translates to CASSQVGGNTEAFF.

Regarding this clone: Since the CDR3 does not end with the conserved phenylalanine or tryptophan, this likely comes from a read error. It is unclear where the CDR3 begins or ends on the DNA, so no DNA is shown, and the CDR3 is as TCRdb lists it. This chain links TRBV13 with TRBJ1-1; the tabulated D call, TRBD1, remains unverified against the DNA. The CDR3 has 15 residues if both end residues are counted. CDR1 and CDR2 from the germline V gene are PRHDT and FYEKMQ (reference sequence). The CDR3 loop is CASSLGDRGTLKLSL.

This clone was counted only a few times. V and J are TRBV29-1 and TRBJ1-2; D uncertain. The CDR3 loop spans 13 amino acids. CDR1 and CDR2 (germline): SQVTM, ANQGSEA. Trimming cost V 5 bases and J 3 bases, with 13 bases left between them. This CDR3 reads CSVTPERDYGYTF. The CDR3 DNA is TGCAGCGTTACACCGGAACGGGACTATGGCTACACCTTC.

The J gene is TRBJ2-5, the V gene TRBV6-2 or TRBV6-3; D is unclear. V gave up 2 bases and J gave up 2 bases, with 15 bases separating them. In germline, CDR1 is MNHEY, CDR2 SVGEGT. This CDR3 contains 16 residues. The CDR3 DNA sequence: TGTGCCAGCAGTTACAAGTCAGGCCTCCGTCAAGAGACCCAGTACTTC. Translating gives CASSYKSGLRQETQYF.

The V and J genes are TRBV24-1 and TRBJ2-1; 9 bases align to TRBD2. In germline, CDR1 is KGHDR, CDR2 SFDVKD. There are 17 residues in the CDR3. Germline trimming cut 2 bases from V and 4 bases from J; bases unmatched to any gene: 8. As DNA, the CDR3 is TGTGCCACCAGTGATTCGGATAGCGGGGGATATTACAATGAGCAGTTCTTC. Protein sequence: CATSDSDSGGYYNEQFF.

The genes are TRBV11-3 and TRBJ1-1; the match to TRBD1 covers 10 bases. The trim removed 1 base at V and 5 bases at J, leaving 10 bases unmatched. The CDR3 runs 17 residues. Germline V lookup: CDR1 SGHNT, CDR2 YENEEA. In nucleotides, the CDR3 is TGTGCCAGCAGCTTAGGGGGACAGGGGCAACGAGGGACTGAAGCTTTCTTT. Translation gives CASSLGGQGQRGTEAFF.

The count of this clone is one. The rearrangement uses TRBV7-6 and TRBJ1-3; 7 nucleotides line up with TRBD1. V trimming: 1 base; J trimming: 0 bases; junction bases outside the gene matches: 12. Germline V lookup: CDR1 SGHVS, CDR2 FNYEAQ. The CDR3 is 19 residues long. CDR3 in DNA: TGTGCCAGCAGCTTAGTCCCCCCGGTGACAGGGTACTCTGGAAACACCATATATTTT. Translating it yields CASSLVPPVTGYSGNTIYF.

The genes are TRBV10-2 and TRBJ1-4, with no clear D. V lost 6 bases and J lost 1, with 9 bases in between. There are 14 residues in the CDR3. Germline assignment: CDR1 WSHSY and CDR2 SAAADI. The CDR3 DNA reads TGCGCCAGCAGCCCGCTAGTAACTAATGAAAAACTGTTTTTT. This encodes CASSPLVTNEKLFF.

The chain combines TRBV5-5 with TRBJ2-1; D call uncertain. Trimming removed 0 bases at V and 0 bases at J, with 10 bases between. This CDR3 is 16 amino acids long. Germline V gene data show CDR1 as SGHKS and CDR2 as YYEKEE (reference sequence). CDR3 nucleotides: TGTGCCAGCAGCTTGGCATCGAGGAGCTCCTACAATGAGCAGTTCTTC. Protein: CASSLASRSSYNEQFF. Combining the CDR3 with reference TRBV5-5 and TRBJ2-1 gives the whole variable domain DAGVTQSPTHLIKTRGQQVTLRCSPISGHKSVSWYQQVLGQGPQFIFQYYEKEERGRGNFPDRFSARQFPNYSSELNVNALLLGDSALYLCASSLASRSSYNEQFFGPGTRLTVL.

The chain joins TRBV3-1 (or the pseudogene TRBV3-2) to TRBJ1-1; D is ambiguous. V was cut by 3 bases and J by 0 bases, with 14 bases left in between. The length of the CDR3 is 16 residues. In germline, CDR1 is LGHDT, CDR2 YNNKEL (reference sequence). CDR3 DNA: TGTGCCAGCAGCCACGCGCAAACAGTAATGAACACTGAAGCTTTCTTT. Residues: CASSHAQTVMNTEAFF.

The chain recombines TRBV3-1 (or the pseudogene TRBV3-2) with TRBJ1-1, with 8 bases matching TRBD1. The CDR3 runs to 15 residues. V was clipped by 0 bases and J by 3 bases; unmatched bases: 3. Germline CDR1 is LGHDT and CDR2 is YNNKEL (reference sequence). The CDR3 bases are TGTGCCAGCAGCCAAGATCAGGGGGCGCACACTGAAGCTTTCTTT. Translating it yields CASSQDQGAHTEAFF.

This sequence joins TRBV10-3 and TRBJ2-7; a weak D match, TRBD1 (8 bases). The CDR3 has 13 residues. V dropped 4 bases and J dropped 7 bases, with 14 bases sitting between them. Germline V CDR1 and CDR2: ENHRY, SYGVKD. The CDR3 DNA is TGTGCCATCAGTGTACAGGGGGAGGGGGAGCAGTACTTC. It encodes CAISVQGEGEQYF.

The chain joins TRBV19 to TRBJ2-7; possible D gene TRBD1, 5 bases. The CDR3 runs to 13 residues. With 7 bases removed from V and 7 bases from J, the gap between germline ends came to 17 bases. Per germline, CDR1 LNHDA and CDR2 SQIVND (reference sequence). The CDR3 DNA is TGTGCCAGTACCAAAGCCCAGGGTATGGAGCAGTACTTC. This sequence encodes CASTKAQGMEQYF. Supplemented by reference TRBV19 and TRBJ2-7, the full variable domain reads DGGITQSPKYLFRKEGQNVTLSCEQNLNHDAMYWYRQDPGQGLRLIYYSQIVNDFQKGDIAEGYSVSREKKESFPLTVTSAQKNPTAFYLCASTKAQGMEQYFGPGTRLTVT.

V and J are TRBV4-2 and TRBJ1-4; TRBD1 matches 9 bases. CDR1 is LGHNA and CDR2 is YNFKEQ in the germline V gene. The V and J ends lost 2 bases and 8 bases, in that order; junction bases with no gene match: 12. This CDR3 spans 17 amino acids. The CDR3 protein is CASSQSPPGQGYEKLFF. The CDR3 bases are TGTGCCAGCAGCCAATCCCCCCCGGGACAGGGATACGAAAAACTGTTTTTT.

This chain uses TRBV9 with TRBJ1-1; D gene ambiguous. CDR1 is SGDLS and CDR2 is YYNGEE in the germline V gene. Trimming took off 4 bases at V and 1 base at J, with 11 bases between the two ends. This CDR3 contains 14 residues. CDR3 sequence: CASSLDWANTEAFF. CDR3 bases: TGTGCCAGCAGCTTAGATTGGGCGAACACTGAAGCTTTCTTT.

The chain is built from TRBV12-3 or TRBV12-4 and TRBJ2-1; possibly TRBD1 for D (6 bases). V lost 6 bases and J lost 4, with 10 bases in between. This CDR3 contains 13 residues. CDR3 in DNA: TGTGCCAGCAGGAAAGGACAGTACAATGAGCAGTTCTTC. It codes for CASRKGQYNEQFF.

The J gene is TRBJ2-7, the V gene TRBV7-9, with D possibly matching TRBD2 (5 bases). CDR3 size: 13 residues. Deletions cut 1 base from V and 1 base from J, with 5 bases between. The V gene's germline CDR1 is SEHNR and CDR2 FQNEAQ (reference sequence). CDR3 protein: CASSLGLSYEQYF. The CDR3 DNA reads as TGTGCCAGCAGCTTAGGACTATCCTACGAGCAGTACTTC.

This clone was picked up a small number of times. The V and J genes are TRBV4-3 and TRBJ1-2; the match to TRBD1 covers 8 bases. CDR1 is LGHNA and CDR2 is YSLEER in the germline V gene. The CDR3 is 14 residues long. J lost 8 bases, V lost 1 base, and 6 bases had no gene match. The CDR3 here is CASSQALQGGGYTF. The CDR3 DNA reads as TGCGCCAGCAGCCAAGCCTTACAGGGGGGCGGCTACACCTTC.

This clone was counted between two and nine times. The chain joins TRBV6-5 to TRBJ2-1, with D unresolved. CDR1 is MNHEY and CDR2 is SVGAGI in the germline V gene. This CDR3 is 10 amino acids long. Trimming stripped 5 bases from V and 6 bases from J, with 2 bases between. The CDR3 loop reads CASSRNEQFF. DNA for the CDR3: TGTGCCAGCAGTCGCAATGAGCAGTTCTTC.

This clone has just a few counts. The chain recombines TRBV7-9 with TRBJ2-5; 7 nucleotides agree with TRBD2. The CDR3 covers 13 residues. In germline, CDR1 is SEHNR, CDR2 FQNEAQ (reference sequence). V gave up 5 bases and J gave up 7 bases; unmatched junction bases: 7. CDR3 DNA sequence: TGTGCCAGCAGCCCCGGGGGGTCTGGGACCCAGTACTTC. It is translated as CASSPGGSGTQYF. The whole variable domain, filled in from reference TRBV7-9 and TRBJ2-5, reads DTGVSQNPRHKITKRGQNVTFRCDPISEHNRLYWYRQTLGQGPEFLTYFQNEAQLEKSRLLSDRFSAERPKGSFSTLEIQRTEQGDSAMYLCASSPGGSGTQYFGPGTRLLVL.

The rearrangement uses TRBV7-3 and TRBJ1-2; no clear D gene. Germline CDR1 and CDR2: SGHTA and FQGTGA. This CDR3 comprises 15 residues. Trimming cost V 0 bases and J 6 bases, with 14 bases left between them. CDR3 in DNA: TGTGCCAGCAGCTTAACGAGTGGGCACTGGGATGGCTACACCTTC. It yields the protein CASSLTSGHWDGYTF.

This chain joins TRBV5-1 and TRBJ1-2; 12 nucleotides match TRBD1. V lost 4 bases and J lost 4; bases outside the gene matches: 2. The CDR3 runs to 14 residues. Germline V gives CDR1 SGHRS, CDR2 YFSETQ. This chain's CDR3 is CASSGTGGGYGYTF. As DNA, the CDR3 is TGCGCCAGCAGCGGGACAGGGGGCGGCTATGGCTACACCTTC.

The CDR3, as DNA: TGTGCCAGCAGCTCCCAGGACAACAATCAGCCCCAGCATTTT. Translated: CASSSQDNNQPQHF. V and J are TRBV7-8 and TRBJ1-5; D is perhaps TRBD1 (5 bases). Trimming shortened V by 4 bases and J by 3 bases, and 10 bases separated the two germline ends. The CDR3 contains 14 residues. Germline values: CDR1 SGHVS, CDR2 FQNEAQ.

V usage is TRBV7-2 and J usage is TRBJ1-5; D is possibly TRBD1 (5 bases). This CDR3 spans 15 amino acids. Trimming left V 3 bases short and J 4 bases short, with 13 bases between. CDR1 is SGHTA, CDR2 FQGNSA, per germline. Here the CDR3 DNA reads TGTGCCAGCAGCTTGTCAGGGATTCGGAATCAGCCCCAGCATTTT. It translates to CASSLSGIRNQPQHF. Variable domain in full (rest from reference TRBV7-2 and TRBJ1-5): GAGVSQSPSNKVTEKGKDVELRCDPISGHTALYWYRQSLGQGLEFLIYFQGNSAPDKSGLPSDRFSAERTGGSVSTLTIQRTQQEDSAVYLCASSLSGIRNQPQHFGDGTRLSIL.

The V and J genes are TRBV7-8 and TRBJ1-1; D unresolved. This CDR3 spans 13 amino acids. In germline, CDR1 is SGHVS, CDR2 FQNEAQ. Trimming left V 3 bases short and J 0 bases short, with 5 bases between. CDR3 amino acids: CASSFAVNTEAFF. CDR3 nucleotide sequence: TGTGCCAGCAGCTTCGCGGTGAACACTGAAGCTTTCTTT. Full variable domain (missing parts from reference TRBV7-8 and TRBJ1-1): GAGVSQSPRYKVAKRGQDVALRCDPISGHVSLFWYQQALGQGPEFLTYFQNEAQLDKSGLPSDRFFAERPEGSVSTLKIQRTQQEDSAVYLCASSFAVNTEAFFGQGTRLTVV.

V is TRBV5-3 and J is TRBJ1-5; D not resolved. TRBV5-3 carries the ORF label, with uncertain function. The CDR3 loop spans 13 amino acids. V was pared by 6 bases and J by 0 bases, with 7 bases between. The DNA for the CDR3 is TGTGCCAGAACCCGGGATAGCAATCAGCCCCAGCATTTT. It yields the protein CARTRDSNQPQHF.

Concerning this clone: A read error may produce the germline difference seen at one junction end. The chain combines TRBV3-1 (or the pseudogene TRBV3-2) with TRBJ2-5, with 7 bases matching TRBD2. Germline V CDR1 and CDR2: LGHDT, YNNKEL (reference sequence). CDR3 length: 15 amino acids. The CDR3 spells CASGRGTPIQGTQYF. Written as DNA, the CDR3 is TGTGCCAGCGGGCGGGGGACCCCCATACAAGGGACCCAGTACTTC.